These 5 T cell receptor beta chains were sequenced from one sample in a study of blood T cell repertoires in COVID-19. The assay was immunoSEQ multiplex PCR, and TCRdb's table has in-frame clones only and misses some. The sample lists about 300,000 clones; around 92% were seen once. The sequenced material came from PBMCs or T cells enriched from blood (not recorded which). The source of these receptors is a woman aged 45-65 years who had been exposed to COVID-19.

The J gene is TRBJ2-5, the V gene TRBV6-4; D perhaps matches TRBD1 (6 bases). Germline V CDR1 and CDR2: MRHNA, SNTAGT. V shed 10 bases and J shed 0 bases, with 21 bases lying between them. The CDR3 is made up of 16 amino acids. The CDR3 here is CATLGRDIRYQETQYF. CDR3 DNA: TGTGCCACCTTGGGCCGGGACATAAGGTACCAAGAGACCCAGTACTTC.

As DNA, the CDR3 is TGTGCCAGCAGCAAAGCGCTTTGGGACAAGTTTGGCCCGACAACCGGGGAGCTGTTTTTT. Encoded protein: CASSKALWDKFGPTTGELFF. The V gene is TRBV21-1, the J gene TRBJ2-2; TRBD1, the D gene given by the table, was not confirmed from the DNA. TRBV21-1 is given as a pseudogene. This CDR3 has 20 amino acids.

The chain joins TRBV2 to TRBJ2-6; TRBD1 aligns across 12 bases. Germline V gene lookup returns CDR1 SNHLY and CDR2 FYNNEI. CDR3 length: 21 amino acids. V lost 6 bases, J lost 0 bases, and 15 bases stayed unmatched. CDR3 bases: TGTGCCAGCAGATCGGGACAGGGGGCCGTACCATATAGCTCTGGGGCCAACGTCCTGACTTTC. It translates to CASRSGQGAVPYSSGANVLTF.

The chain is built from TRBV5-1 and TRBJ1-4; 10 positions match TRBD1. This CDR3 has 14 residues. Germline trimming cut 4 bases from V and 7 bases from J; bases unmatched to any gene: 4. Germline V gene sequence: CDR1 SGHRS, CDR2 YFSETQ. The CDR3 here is CASSPDRGSEKLFF. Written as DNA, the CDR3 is TGCGCCAGCAGCCCGGACAGGGGGAGTGAAAAACTGTTTTTT.

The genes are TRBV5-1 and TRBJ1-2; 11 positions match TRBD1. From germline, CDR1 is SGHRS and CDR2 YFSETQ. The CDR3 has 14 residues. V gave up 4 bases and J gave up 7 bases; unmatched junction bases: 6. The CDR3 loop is CASSPGQGAVGYTF. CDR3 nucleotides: TGCGCCAGCAGCCCCGGACAGGGGGCGGTTGGCTACACCTTC. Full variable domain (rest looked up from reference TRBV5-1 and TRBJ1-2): KAGVTQTPRYLIKTRGQQVTLSCSPISGHRSVSWYQQTPGQGLQFLFEYFSETQRNKGNFPGRFSGRQFSNSRSEMNVSTLELGDSALYLCASSPGQGAVGYTFGSGTRLTVV.